Listed below are T cell receptor beta chains from one sample, sequenced in a study of memory CD4+ T cells and cytomegalovirus serostatus. TCRdb keeps only in-frame clones here, not all; method: immunoSEQ multiplex PCR. The sample shows about 45,000 clones, 76% of them seen only once. Sequenced: memory CD4+ T cells from blood. The receptors here all came from an adult in good health and CMV-seronegative. Both conserved end residues are part of each CDR3. D genes are given only for firm matches. A clone size is listed for some rows: how often the clone was seen (once, few, many), or a class if it is expanded.

d_gene	j_gene	abundance	v_gene	CDR3aa	CDR3nt
TRBD2	TRBJ2-1	.	TRBV28	CASSVQRGGVNEQFF	TGTGCCAGCAGTGTCCAGCGGGGGGGCGTCAATGAGCAGTTCTTC
.	TRBJ2-3	.	TRBV7-2	CASSDTLREYF	TGTGCCAGCAGCGACACCCTAAGGGAGTATTTT
TRBD1	TRBJ1-4	once	TRBV19	CASSDPGQGNSNEKLFF	TGTGCCAGTAGTGATCCTGGACAGGGGAACTCTAATGAAAAACTGTTTTTT
.	TRBJ2-4	.	TRBV29-1	CSVGFTGSKNIQYF	TGCAGCGTTGGGTTCACAGGGAGCAAAAACATTCAGTACTTC
TRBD2	TRBJ2-7	.	TRBV5-1	CASRLAGGRYEQYF	TGCGCCAGCAGACTCGCGGGGGGGCGGTACGAGCAGTACTTC
TRBD2	TRBJ2-2	.	TRBV5-1	CASSLRLAADTGELFF	TGCGCCAGCAGCTTGCGTCTAGCGGCTGACACCGGGGAGCTGTTTTTT
.	TRBJ1-1	.	TRBV6-5	CASRKGAREAFF	TGTGCCAGCAGGAAGGGAGCCCGTGAAGCTTTCTTT
TRBD2	TRBJ2-4	.	TRBV5-1	CASSYSGDGGNIQYF	TGCGCCAGCAGCTATAGCGGGGACGGGGGAAACATTCAGTACTTC
TRBD1	TRBJ2-7	.	TRBV9	CARSGQSYEQYF	TGTGCCCGCTCGGGACAGTCCTACGAGCAGTACTTC
.	TRBJ2-4	.	TRBV19	CASSPKGGLAKNIQYF	TGTGCCAGTAGTCCCAAAGGTGGACTAGCCAAAAACATTCAGTACTTC